Following are 22 T cell receptor beta chains from one sample sequenced in a study of cytomegalovirus exposure and HLA in healthy donors. Primers: 60 Vbeta forward and 13 Jbeta reverse. Generated by immunoSEQ multiplex PCR, the TCRdb table keeps only in-frame clones and is missing some. The top ten clones hold around 21% of a sample with 50,000 to 55,000 clones, 72% of them seen once. The sequencing input was PBMCs. These receptor sequences come from a woman aged 45-59 years in good health and CMV-seropositive.

The rearrangement uses TRBV18 and TRBJ2-5; 8 bases fit TRBD2. CDR3 length equals 15 residues. CDR1 and CDR2 (germline): KGHSH, LQKENI. V lost 4 bases and J lost 2; bases outside the gene matches: 6. The DNA for the CDR3 is TGTGCCAGCTCACGTAATTTAGCGGGGCAAGAGACCCAGTACTTC. It encodes CASSRNLAGQETQYF.

The CDR3 reads CASSSRFSTAQETQYF. As DNA, the CDR3 is TGTGCCAGCAGCTCCCGATTTTCGACAGCCCAAGAGACCCAGTACTTC. The chain has TRBV7-9 and TRBJ2-5, with D maybe TRBD1 (5 bases). The germline gives CDR1 SEHNR, CDR2 FQNEAQ (reference sequence). Trimming pared 4 bases from V and 1 base from J, leaving 16 bases between. This CDR3 has 16 residues. Full variable domain (outside the CDR3, taken from reference TRBV7-9 and TRBJ2-5): DTGVSQNPRHKITKRGQNVTFRCDPISEHNRLYWYRQTLGQGPEFLTYFQNEAQLEKSRLLSDRFSAERPKGSFSTLEIQRTEQGDSAMYLCASSSRFSTAQETQYFGPGTRLLVL.

The V call is TRBV7-2, the J call TRBJ2-5; tentative D call: TRBD2 (7 bases). The J call may be in error: the DNA end matches TRBJ2-7 better. The CDR3 is 14 residues long. In germline, CDR1 is SGHTA, CDR2 FQGNSA. The CDR3, as DNA: TGTGCCAGCAGCCCTACAGGGAGGGCCTACGAGCAGTACTTC. Its protein product is CASSPTGRAYEQYF.

The chain carries TRBV27 and TRBJ2-3; 8 bases align to TRBD1. CDR3 size: 17 residues. V dropped 6 bases and J dropped 1; count of bases not matched to a gene: 12. Germline-derived CDR1 and CDR2 are MNHEY and SMNVEV (reference sequence). The DNA for the CDR3 is TGTGCCAGCAGCGTTTATATCGACAGGGGACGCACAGATACGCAGTATTTT. Residues: CASSVYIDRGRTDTQYF.

In this sample, this clone turned up a few times. The chain combines TRBV28 with TRBJ1-5, with D unresolved. The V end was cut by 10 bases, the J end by 3 bases, with 13 bases between. The CDR3 covers 13 residues. Germline V lookup: CDR1 MDHEN, CDR2 SYDVKM. For the CDR3, the DNA is TGTGCCATCACCCGGGTCTACAATCAGCCCCAGCATTTT. Translated: CAITRVYNQPQHF.

This clone was seen a few times. This chain uses TRBV21-1 with TRBJ2-7; TRBD2 reflects the table's D call only, with no check against the DNA. TRBV21-1 is a pseudogene locus. This CDR3 is 15 amino acids long. The CDR3 nucleotides read TGTGCCAGCAGCAAAGAGGAGCGGGAATCCTACGAGCAGTACTTC. Encoded protein: CASSKEERESYEQYF.

The gene calls are TRBV7-2 and TRBJ2-1, with 9 bases lining up with TRBD1. V dropped 9 bases and J dropped 7; count of bases not matched to a gene: 10. Germline V CDR1 and CDR2: SGHTA, FQGNSA. The CDR3 length is 14 residues. This chain's CDR3 is CASLPGQGGNEQFF. CDR3 DNA sequence: TGTGCCAGTTTGCCGGGACAGGGTGGGAATGAGCAGTTCTTC.

This chain links TRBV4-2 with TRBJ2-5; D remains unclear. Germline lookup yields CDR1 LGHNA and CDR2 YNFKEQ. The CDR3 loop spans 14 amino acids. V lost 0 bases and J 5 bases, leaving 10 bases between the germline ends. Written as DNA, the CDR3 is TGTGCCAGCAGCCAAGACACCTCACAGGAGACCCAGTACTTC. This encodes CASSQDTSQETQYF.

The chain couples TRBV12-5 to TRBJ1-1; a weak D match, TRBD1 (5 bases). CDR1 LGHNT and CDR2 FRNRAP come from the germline V gene. Trimming shortened V by 6 bases and J by 5 bases, and 13 bases separated the two germline ends. This CDR3 is built from 13 residues. The DNA for the CDR3 is TGTGCTAGTGGCAGCTCTGGGGGGACTGAAGCTTTCTTT. Its protein product is CASGSSGGTEAFF.

The chain has TRBV2 and TRBJ2-7, with 7 bases fitting TRBD2. The CDR3 has 15 amino acids. V was clipped by 7 bases and J by 6 bases; unmatched bases: 15. Germline-derived CDR1 and CDR2 are SNHLY and FYNNEI. CDR3 sequence: CASTRWEGPISEQYF. CDR3 nucleotide sequence: TGTGCCAGCACCCGATGGGAGGGACCCATCTCCGAGCAGTACTTC.

The rearrangement uses TRBV19 and TRBJ1-1; 8 bases line up with TRBD1. This CDR3 is 14 amino acids long. Germline V gene lookup returns CDR1 LNHDA and CDR2 SQIVND (reference sequence). V was pared by 7 bases and J by 1 base, with 5 bases of the junction left unmatched. CDR3 sequence reads: CASNPGTGNTEAFF. In DNA, the CDR3 is TGTGCCAGTAACCCCGGGACAGGGAACACTGAAGCTTTCTTT. The full variable domain, its missing parts supplied by reference TRBV19 and TRBJ1-1, is DGGITQSPKYLFRKEGQNVTLSCEQNLNHDAMYWYRQDPGQGLRLIYYSQIVNDFQKGDIAEGYSVSREKKESFPLTVTSAQKNPTAFYLCASNPGTGNTEAFFGQGTRLTVV.

The chain is built from TRBV5-1 and TRBJ1-6; D uncertain. The V and J ends lost 3 bases and 12 bases respectively, with 16 bases between them. Germline V gene data show CDR1 as SGHRS and CDR2 as YFSETQ. This CDR3 has 14 amino acids. CDR3 nucleotide sequence: TGCGCCAGCAGCTACCCGGGCGTCCGGGAACCCCTCCACTTT. Amino acids: CASSYPGVREPLHF.

The chain couples TRBV2 to TRBJ2-7; D is unresolved. Between the trimmed V and J ends, which lost 5 bases and 3 bases, there was a span of 5 bases. CDR1 and CDR2 from the germline V gene are SNHLY and FYNNEI. This CDR3 region has 11 residues. CDR3 nucleotides: TGTGCCAGCAGTCGCTACTACGAGCAGTACTTC. Translating it yields CASSRYYEQYF.

The chain uses TRBV5-1 and TRBJ1-2; D is ambiguous. The CDR3 runs to 15 residues. Germline V lookup: CDR1 SGHRS, CDR2 YFSETQ. The germline V and J ends were trimmed by 0 bases and 3 bases, with 12 bases remaining between them. Here the CDR3 reads CASSLGPNRDYGYTF. The CDR3 nucleotides are TGCGCCAGCAGCTTGGGACCCAACCGGGACTATGGCTACACCTTC.

This chain uses TRBV7-2 with TRBJ1-2; TRBD1 matches 10 bases. Per the germline V gene, CDR1 is SGHTA and CDR2 is FQGNSA. The CDR3 contains 17 residues. Trimming at V came to 0 bases and at J to 9 bases, leaving 13 bases not matched to a gene. CDR3 DNA sequence: TGTGCCAGCAGCTTAGCCCCGGGACAGGGGTCCCCTTCCCGCTACACCTTC. Translated, it gives CASSLAPGQGSPSRYTF.

This rearrangement joins TRBV7-2 to TRBJ2-5; the D gene is possibly TRBD1 (6 bases). This CDR3 spans 16 amino acids. Germline-derived CDR1 and CDR2 are SGHTA and FQGNSA. Trimming pared 4 bases from V and 4 bases from J, leaving 19 bases between. The CDR3 DNA reads as TGTGCCAGCAGCTGGGGGCCTGGGTTAGGGAGAGAGACCCAGTACTTC. This codes for CASSWGPGLGRETQYF.

V gene TRBV19 combines with J gene TRBJ2-1; 7 bases match TRBD2. Trimming at V came to 1 base and at J to 2 bases, leaving 11 bases not matched to a gene. The CDR3 length is 18 residues. Germline CDR1 and CDR2: LNHDA and SQIVND (reference sequence). As DNA, the CDR3 is TGTGCCAGTAGTATAGTAGGGGAAGCTAGCGGAACCTACAATGAGCAGTTCTTC. This codes for CASSIVGEASGTYNEQFF.

The gene calls are TRBV14 and TRBJ2-6; D uncertain. The V gene's germline CDR1 is SGHDN and CDR2 FVKESK. This CDR3 region has 13 residues. With 6 bases removed from V and 4 bases from J, the gap between germline ends came to 7 bases. CDR3 coding DNA: TGTGCCAGCAGGGAGACCGGGGCCAACGTCCTGACTTTC. It translates to CASRETGANVLTF.

This chain uses TRBV6-1 with TRBJ2-3; 10 positions agree with TRBD2. The CDR3 has 17 amino acids. The V gene's germline CDR1 is MNHNS and CDR2 SASEGT. V trimming: 2 bases; J trimming: 8 bases; junction bases outside the gene matches: 13. The CDR3 reads CASSERVVTSGTVTQYF. The CDR3 region has the DNA TGTGCCAGCAGTGAACGCGTGGTAACTAGCGGGACGGTTACGCAGTATTTT.

This clone appeared many times. The CDR3 sequence is CASSPNRPPLTF. The CDR3, as DNA: TGTGCCAGCTCCCCGAACAGGCCCCCCCTGACTTTC. The chain carries TRBV18 and TRBJ2-6, with D possibly TRBD1 on 5 matching bases. The CDR3 extends over 12 amino acids. From germline, CDR1 is KGHSH and CDR2 LQKENI. V was clipped by 6 bases and J by 15 bases, with 15 bases between them. Variable domain in full (rest from reference TRBV18 and TRBJ2-6): NAGVMQNPRHLVRRRGQEARLRCSPMKGHSHVYWYRQLPEEGLKFMVYLQKENIIDESGMPKERFSAEFPKEGPSILRIQQVVRGDSAAYFCASSPNRPPLTFGAGSRLTVL.

The rearrangement joins TRBV5-5 to TRBJ2-7, with 15 nucleotides matching TRBD2. After removal of 4 bases from V and 2 bases from J, the junction contained 4 bases not matched to a gene. The CDR3 has 16 residues. Looked up from germline, CDR1 is SGHKS and CDR2 is YYEKEE (reference sequence). The CDR3 bases are TGTGCCAGCAGCCCGGGACTAGCGGGGGGAACCTACGAGCAGTACTTC. Translation gives CASSPGLAGGTYEQYF.

In its sample, this clone was seen once. V gene TRBV11-2 combines with J gene TRBJ2-3, with 11 positions matching TRBD2. V was clipped by 6 bases and J by 3 bases; unmatched bases: 2. Germline CDR1 SGHAT, CDR2 FQNNGV. The length of the CDR3 is 14 residues. The CDR3 spells CASSRLAGTDTQYF. In DNA, the CDR3 is TGTGCCAGCAGTCGACTAGCGGGGACAGATACGCAGTATTTT.